This T cell receptor beta chain was sequenced in a study of cytomegalovirus exposure and HLA in healthy donors. Points on this clone: Its antigen is currently unknown.

Primers for the PCR totalled 60 Vbeta and 13 Jbeta. Sequenced by immunoSEQ multiplex PCR; TCRdb stores in-frame clones only, minus some. The sample consists of approximately 100,000 clones, approximately 70% of them appearing once. Trimming cost V 6 bases and J 3 bases, with 11 bases left between them. The V gene's germline CDR1 is MNHNS and CDR2 SASEGT. The CDR3 is 14 amino acids. Points from the study as a whole: Productive rates of about 90% or about 30% were seen for most TCR beta V segments in an earlier analysis. The analysis excluded some indistinguishable V segments, including TRBV6-2 and TRBV6-3. After further analysis at a later stage, 17,000 or so TCR beta sequences were associated with HLA alleles at 0.05 false discovery rate. Analysis was performed later, and it showed HLA-associated TCR beta chains to be more clonally expanded than equally common others.

The sample was PBMCs. This chain links TRBV6-1 with TRBJ1-4; tentative D call: TRBD1 (6 bases). This TCR was sampled from a man aged 35-49 years in good health and CMV-seropositive. CDR3 sequence: CASRSDRSNEKLFF. CDR3 DNA: TGTGCCAGCAGGTCTGACAGGTCTAATGAAAAACTGTTTTTT.